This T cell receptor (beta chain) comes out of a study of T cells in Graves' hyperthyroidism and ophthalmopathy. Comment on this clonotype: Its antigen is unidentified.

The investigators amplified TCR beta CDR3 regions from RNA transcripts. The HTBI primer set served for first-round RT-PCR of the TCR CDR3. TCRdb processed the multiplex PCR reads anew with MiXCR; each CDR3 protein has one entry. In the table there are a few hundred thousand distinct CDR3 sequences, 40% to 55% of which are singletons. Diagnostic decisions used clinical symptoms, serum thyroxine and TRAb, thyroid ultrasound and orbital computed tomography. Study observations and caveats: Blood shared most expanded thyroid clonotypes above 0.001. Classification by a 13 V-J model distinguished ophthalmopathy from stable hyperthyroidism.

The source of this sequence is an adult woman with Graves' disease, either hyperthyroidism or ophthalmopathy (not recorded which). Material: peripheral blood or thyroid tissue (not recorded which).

CDR3 in DNA: TGCGCCAGCAGTCCACTAGCGGGAGGGCCATCAGATACGCAGTATTTT. Translated: CASSPLAGGPSDTQYF. This chain links TRBV10-1 with TRBJ2-3, with 13 nucleotides matching TRBD2. The CDR3 extends over 16 amino acids. Trimming cost V 5 bases and J 4 bases; bases outside gene matches: 6. CDR1 WNHNN and CDR2 SYGVQD come from the germline V gene (reference sequence).